These 25 T cell receptor beta chains share one sample of origin, sequenced in a study of blood T cell repertoires in COVID-19 (dated by TCRdb to the early 2020s). Libraries came from the immunoSEQ multiplex PCR assay. TCRdb took this table from immuneACCESS and kept in-frame rearrangements with V and J called. Such tables lack part of the clones; where checked against another copy, unresolved V genes explain under half of the gap, and the rest is unexplained. Across this sample there are 250,000 to 300,000 clones, with 85% to 90% seen only once. The ten largest make up roughly 1.6% of the sample. The specimen was peripheral blood. These receptors came from a woman aged 40 to 49 who had recovered from COVID-19.

The CDR3 region has the DNA TGCAGTGCTAGTCATCCCGGGACTAGGAGGCGAACAGATACGCAGTATTTT. Its translation: CSASHPGTRRRTDTQYF. The chain joins TRBV20-1 to TRBJ2-3, with 8 bases aligning to TRBD2. The CDR3 runs 17 residues. V gave up 3 bases and J gave up 3 bases; unmatched junction bases: 14. From germline, CDR1 is DFQATT and CDR2 SNEGSKA (reference sequence).

This chain links TRBV5-1 with TRBJ2-7, with TRBD2 matching over 8 bases. The CDR3 sequence is 15 residues long. Germline V gene lookup returns CDR1 SGHRS and CDR2 YFSETQ. V shed 0 bases and J 4 bases; nucleotides not matched to a gene: 6. Here the CDR3 reads CASSLGAGASYEQYF. In DNA, the CDR3 is TGCGCCAGCAGCTTGGGAGCGGGGGCTTCTTACGAGCAGTACTTC.

The gene calls are TRBV27 and TRBJ2-3, with TRBD2 matching over 9 bases. Looked up from germline, CDR1 is MNHEY and CDR2 is SMNVEV (reference sequence). J lost 6 bases, V lost 8 bases, and 15 bases had no gene match. This CDR3 comprises 16 residues. The CDR3 loop is CASPRGERGEEDTQYF. DNA of the CDR3: TGTGCCAGCCCAAGGGGGGAGCGGGGGGAAGAGGATACGCAGTATTTT.

The sample holds one count of this clone. The chain joins TRBV4-1 to TRBJ1-1; no clear D gene. The CDR3 sequence is 11 residues long. Germline V gene lookup returns CDR1 MGHRA and CDR2 YSYEKL. Trimming removed 1 base from V and 11 bases from J, with 8 bases in between. The CDR3 DNA reads TGCGCCAGCAGCCAAGGCAGTTCGGCTTTCTTT. This sequence encodes CASSQGSSAFF.

This chain uses TRBV5-4 with TRBJ2-3; 8 nucleotides agree with TRBD2. This CDR3 comprises 15 residues. The V gene end was trimmed by 4 bases and the J gene end by 4 bases; junction bases not matched to a gene: 8. The V gene's germline CDR1 is SGHNT and CDR2 YYREEE (reference sequence). The CDR3 DNA is TGTGCCAGCAGCCCCCGGACTAGCTATGCAGATACGCAGTATTTT. Translation: CASSPRTSYADTQYF.

The chain combines TRBV19 with TRBJ1-1; D call uncertain. Trimming shortened V by 3 bases and J by 3 bases, and 5 bases separated the two germline ends. CDR1 is LNHDA and CDR2 is SQIVND in the germline V gene (reference sequence). The CDR3 totals 12 residues. The CDR3 region is CASSITDTEAFF. The DNA of the CDR3 is TGTGCCAGTAGTATTACGGACACTGAAGCTTTCTTT. Full variable domain (missing parts from reference TRBV19 and TRBJ1-1): DGGITQSPKYLFRKEGQNVTLSCEQNLNHDAMYWYRQDPGQGLRLIYYSQIVNDFQKGDIAEGYSVSREKKESFPLTVTSAQKNPTAFYLCASSITDTEAFFGQGTRLTVV.

J is TRBJ1-5 and V is TRBV7-9; TRBD1 might be the D (6 bases). From germline, CDR1 is SEHNR and CDR2 FQNEAQ (reference sequence). The CDR3 contains 14 residues. Trimming shortened V by 2 bases and J by 6 bases, and 11 bases separated the two germline ends. The CDR3 sequence is CASSLTDSLQPQHF. The CDR3 DNA is TGTGCCAGCAGCTTAACGGACAGCCTTCAGCCCCAGCATTTT.

The J gene is TRBJ1-5, the V gene TRBV6-1; tentative D call: TRBD1 (6 bases). The V gene lost 1 base and the J gene lost 5 bases, with 21 bases spanning the gap. The CDR3 has 18 amino acids. Germline V CDR1 and CDR2: MNHNS, SASEGT. The CDR3, as DNA: TGTGCCAGCAGTGAAGAAATCCTGGGGGCAGGGTGGGATCAGCCCCAGCATTTT. It encodes CASSEEILGAGWDQPQHF.

V gene TRBV9 combines with J gene TRBJ1-2, with TRBD1 identical over 7 bases. V lost 4 bases and J lost 3; bases outside the gene matches: 12. The CDR3 totals 16 residues. Germline V gene sequence: CDR1 SGDLS, CDR2 YYNGEE. The CDR3 DNA reads TGTGCCAGCAGCTCCCAGGGAAGGGGGCGATACTATGGCTACACCTTC. As protein: CASSSQGRGRYYGYTF.

The chain is built from TRBV30 and TRBJ1-1, with D perhaps TRBD1 (5 bases). This CDR3 has 14 residues. Germline CDR1 is GTSNPN and CDR2 is SVGIG (reference sequence). Trimming cost V 5 bases and J 5 bases, with 18 bases left between them. CDR3 nucleotides: TGTGCCTGGTGGACATGGAGGGCCGATACTGAAGCTTTCTTT. Amino acids: CAWWTWRADTEAFF.

The chain has TRBV29-1 and TRBJ2-5, with TRBD1 matching over 7 bases. The germline gives CDR1 SQVTM, CDR2 ANQGSEA. Trimming removed 4 bases from V and 4 bases from J; junction bases left unmatched: 6. CDR3 length: 13 amino acids. The CDR3 DNA follows: TGCAGCGTTGTGACAGGGCACACAGAGACCCAGTACTTC. Its translation: CSVVTGHTETQYF.

The genes are TRBV7-2 and TRBJ1-2; perhaps TRBD1 as D (6 bases). Per the germline V gene, CDR1 is SGHTA and CDR2 is FQGNSA. This CDR3 contains 12 residues. V was trimmed by 6 bases and J by 4 bases, leaving 9 bases between them. CDR3 sequence: CASRIQGYGYTF. The CDR3, as DNA: TGTGCCAGCAGGATACAGGGCTATGGCTACACCTTC.

V usage is TRBV5-1 and J usage is TRBJ2-5; 11 positions match TRBD2. The trim removed 4 bases at V and 2 bases at J, leaving 13 bases unmatched. This CDR3 contains 18 residues. CDR1 is SGHRS, CDR2 YFSETQ, per germline. The CDR3 region is CASSPPGLAETSQETQYF. For the CDR3, the DNA is TGCGCCAGCAGCCCGCCGGGACTAGCGGAGACCTCGCAAGAGACCCAGTACTTC. Full variable domain (rest looked up from reference TRBV5-1 and TRBJ2-5): KAGVTQTPRYLIKTRGQQVTLSCSPISGHRSVSWYQQTPGQGLQFLFEYFSETQRNKGNFPGRFSGRQFSNSRSEMNVSTLELGDSALYLCASSPPGLAETSQETQYFGPGTRLLVL.

The chain employs TRBV5-4 and TRBJ1-1, with TRBD1 identical over 8 bases. The CDR3 sequence is 16 residues long. CDR1 is SGHNT, CDR2 YYREEE, per germline (reference sequence). V shed 4 bases and J 1 base; nucleotides not matched to a gene: 9. The CDR3 region is CASSRRQGAGNTEAFF. CDR3 sequence (DNA): TGTGCCAGCAGCCGGCGGCAGGGGGCCGGGAACACTGAAGCTTTCTTT.

The chain recombines TRBV5-1 with TRBJ2-3; unclear D gene. Germline assignment: CDR1 SGHRS and CDR2 YFSETQ. Trimming left V 3 bases short and J 3 bases short, with 8 bases between. The CDR3 runs to 13 residues. Written as DNA, the CDR3 is TGCGCCAGCAGCTCGACCGGGACAGATACGCAGTATTTT. It encodes CASSSTGTDTQYF.

This clone was counted once. In nucleotides, the CDR3 is TGCGCCAGCAGCCGGGGGAGTGGCGAAAAACTGTTTTTT. This sequence encodes CASSRGSGEKLFF. The chain is built from TRBV5-1 and TRBJ1-4; the D gene is possibly TRBD1 (5 bases). Germline CDR1 is SGHRS and CDR2 is YFSETQ. Trimming took off 4 bases at V and 8 bases at J, with 12 bases between the two ends. The CDR3 covers 13 residues. The full variable domain, its missing parts supplied by reference TRBV5-1 and TRBJ1-4, is KAGVTQTPRYLIKTRGQQVTLSCSPISGHRSVSWYQQTPGQGLQFLFEYFSETQRNKGNFPGRFSGRQFSNSRSEMNVSTLELGDSALYLCASSRGSGEKLFFGSGTQLSVL.

The J gene is TRBJ1-4, the V gene TRBV10-1, with TRBD1 identical over 7 bases. The CDR3 sequence is 15 residues long. The J segment lost 8 bases and the V segment lost 3 bases, leaving 9 bases of the junction unmatched. The germline CDR1 and CDR2 sequences are WNHNN and SYGVQD (reference sequence). This chain's CDR3 is CASSEGGAAREKLFF. The DNA of the CDR3 is TGCGCCAGCAGTGAAGGGGGCGCGGCCCGGGAAAAACTGTTTTTT.

The chain recombines TRBV4-1 with TRBJ2-5, with D perhaps matching TRBD1 (6 bases). V was cut by 4 bases and J by 0 bases, with 15 bases left in between. The germline CDR1 and CDR2 sequences are MGHRA and YSYEKL. This CDR3 region has 16 residues. CDR3 amino acids: CASSPTTGTHQETQYF. The CDR3 nucleotides are TGCGCCAGCAGCCCAACGACAGGCACCCACCAAGAGACCCAGTACTTC.

This clone was observed a handful of times. The chain carries TRBV5-1 and TRBJ2-1; D is unclear. This CDR3 has 14 amino acids. Between the trimmed V and J ends, which lost 2 bases and 2 bases, there was a span of 8 bases. CDR1 is SGHRS and CDR2 is YFSETQ in the germline V gene. The CDR3 sequence is CASSFGLAYNEQFF. CDR3 in DNA: TGCGCCAGCAGCTTTGGGCTGGCCTACAATGAGCAGTTCTTC.

This chain links TRBV13 with TRBJ1-4; D is ambiguous. The V and J ends lost 5 bases and 10 bases respectively, with 11 bases between them. Germline loops: CDR1 PRHDT, CDR2 FYEKMQ (reference sequence). This CDR3 contains 12 residues. The CDR3 sequence is CASSTSEGKLFF. As DNA, the CDR3 is TGTGCCAGCAGCACCTCCGAGGGAAAACTGTTTTTT.

CDR3 coding DNA: TGTGCCAGCAGCACACAGGGGTACGAGCAGTACTTC. Amino acid sequence: CASSTQGYEQYF. The J gene is TRBJ2-7, the V gene TRBV7-6; 7 bases are shared with TRBD1. The V segment lost 5 bases and the J segment 4 bases; nucleotides outside the gene matches: 2. Germline lookup yields CDR1 SGHVS and CDR2 FNYEAQ. The CDR3 consists of 12 residues.

This sequence joins TRBV2 and TRBJ2-1; no clear D. The germline CDR1 and CDR2 sequences are SNHLY and FYNNEI. This CDR3 has 14 residues. Trimming pared 7 bases from V and 5 bases from J, leaving 15 bases between. The CDR3 coding sequence is TGTGCCAGCAATCTAGTCAGTCGAGACAATGAGCAGTTCTTC. Encoded protein: CASNLVSRDNEQFF.

The chain has TRBV3-1 (or the pseudogene TRBV3-2) and TRBJ2-1; 14 bases agree with TRBD2. The CDR3 contains 17 residues. The germline V gene encodes CDR1 LGHDT and CDR2 YNNKEL (reference sequence). The V gene end was trimmed by 2 bases and the J gene end by 5 bases; junction bases not matched to a gene: 5. The CDR3 bases are TGTGCCAGCAGCCAAAGAGGACTAGCGGGGGGCCACAATGAGCAGTTCTTC. It specifies CASSQRGLAGGHNEQFF.

The V and J genes are TRBV5-4 and TRBJ1-3; TRBD1 might be the D (5 bases). CDR3 length: 14 residues. The V end lost 2 bases, the J end lost 2 bases, and 8 bases lay between the germline ends. Germline-derived CDR1 and CDR2 are SGHNT and YYREEE (reference sequence). The CDR3 DNA follows: TGTGCCAGCAGCTTTATAGGGGCTGGAAACACCATATATTTT. It specifies CASSFIGAGNTIYF.

In this sample, this clone turned up once. J is TRBJ2-7 and V is TRBV5-6; TRBD1 agrees at 12 bases. The V and J ends lost 0 bases and 4 bases, in that order; junction bases with no gene match: 2. The CDR3 runs 15 residues. The germline gives CDR1 SGHDT, CDR2 YYEEEE. The CDR3 reads CASSLGGQGAYEQYF. In nucleotides, the CDR3 is TGTGCCAGCAGCTTGGGGGGACAGGGGGCATACGAGCAGTACTTC.